The clone carrying this TCR beta chain was recorded many times. This specimen comes from a study of CD8+CD57+ T cells in acquired aplastic anemia. Genomic DNA, the template, was used for profiling of the TCR beta VDJ and CDR3. MiXCR was run by TCRdb on the reads, yielding one entry per CDR3 protein. The data contain 310,000 or so distinct CDR3 sequences, 56% of them singletons. All sequencing subjects had displayed CD8+CD57+ cell expansion on flow cytometry. Each patient gave a blood sample that was collected before any therapy had been received. The CDR3 length is 11 residues. V was cut by 3 bases and J by 10 bases, with 9 bases left in between.

The TCR sequence derives from a human donor with aplastic anemia. The chain uses TRBV12-3 or TRBV12-4 and TRBJ1-1; D is perhaps TRBD1 (5 bases). Sequencing was performed on sorted CD4+, CD8+, or CD8+CD57+ T cells (not recorded which) from PBMCs. This CDR3 reads CASSFGRVAFF. The CDR3 DNA is TGTGCCAGCAGTTTCGGCAGGGTAGCTTTCTTT.